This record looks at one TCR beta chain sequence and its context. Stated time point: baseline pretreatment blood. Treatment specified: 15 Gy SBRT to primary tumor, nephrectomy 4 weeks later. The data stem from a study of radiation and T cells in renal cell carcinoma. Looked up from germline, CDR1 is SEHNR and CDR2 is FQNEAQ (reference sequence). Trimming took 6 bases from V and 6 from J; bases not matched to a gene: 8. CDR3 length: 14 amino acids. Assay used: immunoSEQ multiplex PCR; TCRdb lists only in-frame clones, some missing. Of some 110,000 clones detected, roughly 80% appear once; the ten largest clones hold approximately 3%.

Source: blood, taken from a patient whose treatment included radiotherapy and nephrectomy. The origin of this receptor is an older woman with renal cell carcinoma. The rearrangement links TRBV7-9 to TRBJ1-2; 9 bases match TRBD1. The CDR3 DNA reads TGTGCCAGCAGTTCCGGGACAGGGTCTCATGGCTACACCTTC. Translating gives CASSSGTGSHGYTF.